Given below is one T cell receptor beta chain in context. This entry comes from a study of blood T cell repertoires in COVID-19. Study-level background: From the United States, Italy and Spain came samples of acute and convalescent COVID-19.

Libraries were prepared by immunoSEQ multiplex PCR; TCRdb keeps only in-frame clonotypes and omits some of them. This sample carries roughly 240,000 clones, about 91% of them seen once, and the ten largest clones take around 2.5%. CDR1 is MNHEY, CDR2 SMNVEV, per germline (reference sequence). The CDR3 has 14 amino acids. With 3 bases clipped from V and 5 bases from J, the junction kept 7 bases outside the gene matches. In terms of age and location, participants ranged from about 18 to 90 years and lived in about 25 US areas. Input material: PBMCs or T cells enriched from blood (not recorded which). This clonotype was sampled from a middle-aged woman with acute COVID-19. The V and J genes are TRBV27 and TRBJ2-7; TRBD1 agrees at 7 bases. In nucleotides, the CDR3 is TGTGCCAGCAGTTTTGATGACAGGGTCCACGAGCAGTACTTC. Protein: CASSFDDRVHEQYF.